This T cell receptor beta chain was captured by sequencing in a study of OX40 agonist ivuxolimab in advanced cancers. Some clones are missing from TCRdb's copy, which holds only in-frame ones; the method was immunoSEQ multiplex PCR. The sample has about 80,000 clones; 90% are singletons. This CDR3 spans 17 amino acids. V lost 1 base, J lost 0 bases, and 15 bases lay in between. CDR1 is MGHRA and CDR2 is YSYEKL in the germline V gene. This clone was counted only a few times. The genes are TRBV4-1 and TRBJ1-1, with a tentative D call TRBD1 (5 bases). The sequence was obtained from an adult with an advanced solid tumor such as melanoma, head and neck, liver or kidney cancer. Sequenced here: CD4+ or CD8+ T cells sorted from blood, sampled in a trial of the OX40 agonist ivuxolimab. This chain's CDR3 is CASSQVGALYMNTEAFF. The CDR3 DNA reads as TGCGCCAGCAGCCAAGTTGGGGCACTTTATATGAACACTGAAGCTTTCTTT.